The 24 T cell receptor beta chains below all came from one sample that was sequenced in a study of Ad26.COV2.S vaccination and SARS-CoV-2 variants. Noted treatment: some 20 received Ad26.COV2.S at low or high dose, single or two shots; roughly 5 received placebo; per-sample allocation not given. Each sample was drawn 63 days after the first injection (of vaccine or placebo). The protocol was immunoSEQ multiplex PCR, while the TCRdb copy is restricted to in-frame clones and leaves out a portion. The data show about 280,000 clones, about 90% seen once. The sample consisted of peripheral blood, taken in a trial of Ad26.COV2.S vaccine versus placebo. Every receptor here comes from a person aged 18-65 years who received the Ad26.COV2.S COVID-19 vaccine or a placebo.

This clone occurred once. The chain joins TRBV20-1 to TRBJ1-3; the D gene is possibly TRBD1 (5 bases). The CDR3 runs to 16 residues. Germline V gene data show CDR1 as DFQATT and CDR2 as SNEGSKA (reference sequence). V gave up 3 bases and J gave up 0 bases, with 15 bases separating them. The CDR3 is CSASFAGPYSGNTIYF. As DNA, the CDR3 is TGCAGTGCTAGTTTCGCAGGGCCTTACTCTGGAAACACCATATATTTT.

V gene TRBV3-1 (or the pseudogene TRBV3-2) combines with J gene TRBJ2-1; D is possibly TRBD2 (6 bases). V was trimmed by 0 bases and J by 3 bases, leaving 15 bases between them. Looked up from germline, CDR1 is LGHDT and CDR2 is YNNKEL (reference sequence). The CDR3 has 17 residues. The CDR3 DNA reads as TGTGCCAGCAGCCAAGATTCGGAGGGTAGAAGCTACAATGAGCAGTTCTTC. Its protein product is CASSQDSEGRSYNEQFF.

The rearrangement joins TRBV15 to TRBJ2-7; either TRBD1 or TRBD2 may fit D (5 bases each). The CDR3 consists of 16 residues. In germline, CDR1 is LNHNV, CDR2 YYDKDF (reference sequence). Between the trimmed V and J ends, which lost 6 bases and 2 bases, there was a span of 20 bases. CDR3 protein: CATSSAGTAGTYEQYF. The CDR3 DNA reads TGTGCCACCAGTTCCGCCGGGACGGCCGGAACCTACGAGCAGTACTTC.

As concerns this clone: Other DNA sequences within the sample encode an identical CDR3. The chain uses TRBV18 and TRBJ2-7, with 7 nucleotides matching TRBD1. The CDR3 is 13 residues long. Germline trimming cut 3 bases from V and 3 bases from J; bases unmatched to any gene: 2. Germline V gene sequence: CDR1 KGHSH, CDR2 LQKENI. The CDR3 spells CASSPRTGYEQYF. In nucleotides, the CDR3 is TGTGCCAGCTCACCGAGGACAGGCTACGAGCAGTACTTC.

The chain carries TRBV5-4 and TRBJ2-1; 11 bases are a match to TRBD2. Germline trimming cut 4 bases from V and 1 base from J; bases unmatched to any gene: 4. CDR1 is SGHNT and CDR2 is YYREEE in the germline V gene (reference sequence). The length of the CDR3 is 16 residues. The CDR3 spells CASSASSGRSYNEQFF. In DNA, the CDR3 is TGTGCCAGCAGCGCGTCTAGCGGGAGGTCCTACAATGAGCAGTTCTTC.

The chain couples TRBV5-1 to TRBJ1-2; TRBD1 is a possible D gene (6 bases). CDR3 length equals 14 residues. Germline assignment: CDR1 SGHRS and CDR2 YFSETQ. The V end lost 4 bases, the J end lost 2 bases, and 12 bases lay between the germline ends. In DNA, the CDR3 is TGCGCCAGCAGCCTGGACAGTGGAAACTATGGCTACACCTTC. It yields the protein CASSLDSGNYGYTF.

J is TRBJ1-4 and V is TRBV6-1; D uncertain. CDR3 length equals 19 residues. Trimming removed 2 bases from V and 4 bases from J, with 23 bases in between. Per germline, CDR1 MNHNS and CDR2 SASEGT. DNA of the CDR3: TGTGCCAGCAGTGAACCCAGGTTTCGCCGTCGAGCACTTAATGAAAAACTGTTTTTT. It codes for CASSEPRFRRRALNEKLFF.

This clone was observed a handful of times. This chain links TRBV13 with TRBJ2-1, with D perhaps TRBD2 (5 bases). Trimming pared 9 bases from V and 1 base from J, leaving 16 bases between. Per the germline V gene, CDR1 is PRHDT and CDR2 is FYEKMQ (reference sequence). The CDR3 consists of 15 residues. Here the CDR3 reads CASTSRTASYNEQFF. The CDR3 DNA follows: TGTGCCAGTACCTCCCGGACTGCTTCCTACAATGAGCAGTTCTTC.

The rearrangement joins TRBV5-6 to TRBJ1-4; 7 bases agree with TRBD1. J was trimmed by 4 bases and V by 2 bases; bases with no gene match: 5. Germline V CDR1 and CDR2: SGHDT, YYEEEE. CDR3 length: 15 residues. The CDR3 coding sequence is TGTGCCAGCAGCTTCCGGGACAGTTTTAATGAAAAACTGTTTTTT. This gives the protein CASSFRDSFNEKLFF.

CDR3 coding DNA: TGTGCCAGCGCCAGTCGGGTGAACACTGAAGCTTTCTTT. This encodes CASASRVNTEAFF. V gene TRBV6-5 combines with J gene TRBJ1-1; D unclear. Deletions cut 8 bases from V and 0 bases from J, with 10 bases between. This CDR3 has 13 amino acids. Germline V lookup: CDR1 MNHEY, CDR2 SVGAGI.

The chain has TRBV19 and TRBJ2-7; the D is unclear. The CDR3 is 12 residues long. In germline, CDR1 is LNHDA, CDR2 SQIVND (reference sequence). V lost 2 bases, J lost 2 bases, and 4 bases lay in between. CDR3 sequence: CASSIMTYEQYF. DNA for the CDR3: TGTGCCAGTAGTATAATGACCTACGAGCAGTACTTC. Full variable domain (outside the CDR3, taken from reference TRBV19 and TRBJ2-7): DGGITQSPKYLFRKEGQNVTLSCEQNLNHDAMYWYRQDPGQGLRLIYYSQIVNDFQKGDIAEGYSVSREKKESFPLTVTSAQKNPTAFYLCASSIMTYEQYFGPGTRLTVT.

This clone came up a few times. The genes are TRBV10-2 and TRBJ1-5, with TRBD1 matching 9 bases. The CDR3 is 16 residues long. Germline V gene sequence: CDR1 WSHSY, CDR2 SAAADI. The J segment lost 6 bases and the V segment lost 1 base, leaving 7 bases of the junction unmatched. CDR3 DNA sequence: TGCGCCAGCAGTGAGTTCCCGGGACAGGGATCTCAGCCCCAGCATTTT. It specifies CASSEFPGQGSQPQHF.

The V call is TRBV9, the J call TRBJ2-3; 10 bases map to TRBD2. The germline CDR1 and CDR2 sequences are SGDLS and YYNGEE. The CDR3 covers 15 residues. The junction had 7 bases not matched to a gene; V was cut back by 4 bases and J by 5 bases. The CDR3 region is CASSPSGGAEDTQYF. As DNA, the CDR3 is TGTGCCAGCAGCCCGAGCGGGGGGGCCGAAGATACGCAGTATTTT.

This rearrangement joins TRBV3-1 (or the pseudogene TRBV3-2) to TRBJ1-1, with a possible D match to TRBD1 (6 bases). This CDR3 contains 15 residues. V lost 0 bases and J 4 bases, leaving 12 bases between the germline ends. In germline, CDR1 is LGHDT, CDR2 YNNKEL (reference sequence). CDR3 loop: CASSQEWGGGTEAFF. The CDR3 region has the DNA TGTGCCAGCAGCCAAGAATGGGGGGGCGGCACTGAAGCTTTCTTT.

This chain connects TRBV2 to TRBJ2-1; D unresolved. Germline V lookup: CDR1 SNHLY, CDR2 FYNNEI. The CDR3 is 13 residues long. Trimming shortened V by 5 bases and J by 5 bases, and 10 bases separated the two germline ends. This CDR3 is CASSLGIDNEQFF. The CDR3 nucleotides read TGTGCCAGCAGTCTCGGAATCGACAATGAGCAGTTCTTC.

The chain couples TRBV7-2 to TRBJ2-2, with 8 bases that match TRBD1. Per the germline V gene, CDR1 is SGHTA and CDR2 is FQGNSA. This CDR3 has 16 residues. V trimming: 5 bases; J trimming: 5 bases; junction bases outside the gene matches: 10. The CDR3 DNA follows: TGTGCCAGCAGCCAAAACCCACAGGGGGGTACCGGGGAGCTGTTTTTT. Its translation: CASSQNPQGGTGELFF. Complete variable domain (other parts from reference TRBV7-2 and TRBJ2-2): GAGVSQSPSNKVTEKGKDVELRCDPISGHTALYWYRQSLGQGLEFLIYFQGNSAPDKSGLPSDRFSAERTGGSVSTLTIQRTQQEDSAVYLCASSQNPQGGTGELFFGEGSRLTVL.

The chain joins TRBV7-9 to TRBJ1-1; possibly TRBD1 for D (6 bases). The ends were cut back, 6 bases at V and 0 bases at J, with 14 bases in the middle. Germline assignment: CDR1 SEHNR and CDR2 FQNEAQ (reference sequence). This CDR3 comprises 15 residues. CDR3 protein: CASSRQQGLNTEAFF. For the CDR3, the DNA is TGTGCCAGCAGTCGGCAACAGGGTTTGAACACTGAAGCTTTCTTT.

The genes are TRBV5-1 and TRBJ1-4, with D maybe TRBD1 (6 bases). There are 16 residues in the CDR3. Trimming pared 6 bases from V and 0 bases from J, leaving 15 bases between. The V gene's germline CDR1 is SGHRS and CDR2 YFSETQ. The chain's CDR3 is CASTKGQFATNEKLFF. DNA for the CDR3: TGCGCCAGCACCAAAGGACAGTTTGCAACTAATGAAAAACTGTTTTTT. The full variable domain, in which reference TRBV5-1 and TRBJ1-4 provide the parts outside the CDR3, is KAGVTQTPRYLIKTRGQQVTLSCSPISGHRSVSWYQQTPGQGLQFLFEYFSETQRNKGNFPGRFSGRQFSNSRSEMNVSTLELGDSALYLCASTKGQFATNEKLFFGSGTQLSVL.

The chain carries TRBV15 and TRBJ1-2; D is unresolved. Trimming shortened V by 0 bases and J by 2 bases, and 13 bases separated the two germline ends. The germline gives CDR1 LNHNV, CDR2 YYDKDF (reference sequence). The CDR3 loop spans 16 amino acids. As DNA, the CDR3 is TGTGCCACCAGCAGAGATTTGGTTAAGACCAACTATGGCTACACCTTC. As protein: CATSRDLVKTNYGYTF.

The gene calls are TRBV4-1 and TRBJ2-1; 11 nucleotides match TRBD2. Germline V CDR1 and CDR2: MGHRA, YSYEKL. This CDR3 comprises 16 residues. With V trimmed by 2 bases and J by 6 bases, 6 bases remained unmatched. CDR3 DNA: TGCGCCAGCAGCCAAACCGGGACTAGCGGTAGCAATGAGCAGTTCTTC. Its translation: CASSQTGTSGSNEQFF.

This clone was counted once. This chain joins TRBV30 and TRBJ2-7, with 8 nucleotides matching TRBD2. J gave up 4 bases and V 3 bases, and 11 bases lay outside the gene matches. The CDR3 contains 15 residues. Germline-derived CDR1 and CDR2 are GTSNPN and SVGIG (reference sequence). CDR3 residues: CAWSQGGGLSYEQYF. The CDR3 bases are TGTGCCTGGAGCCAAGGCGGGGGGCTTTCATACGAGCAGTACTTC.

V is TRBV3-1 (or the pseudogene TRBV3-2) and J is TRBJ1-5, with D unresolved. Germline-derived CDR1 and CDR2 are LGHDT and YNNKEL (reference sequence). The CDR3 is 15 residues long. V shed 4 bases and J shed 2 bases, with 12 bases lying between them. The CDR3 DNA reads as TGTGCCAGCAGCCTTGGGGTTTGGGGCAATCAGCCCCAGCATTTT. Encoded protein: CASSLGVWGNQPQHF.

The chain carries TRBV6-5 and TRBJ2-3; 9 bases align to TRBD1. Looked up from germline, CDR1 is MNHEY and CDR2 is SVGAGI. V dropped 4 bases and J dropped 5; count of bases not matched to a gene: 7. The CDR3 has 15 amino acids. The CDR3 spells CASSSQGTGRDTQYF. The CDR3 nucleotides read TGTGCCAGCAGTTCCCAAGGGACAGGGAGAGATACGCAGTATTTT.

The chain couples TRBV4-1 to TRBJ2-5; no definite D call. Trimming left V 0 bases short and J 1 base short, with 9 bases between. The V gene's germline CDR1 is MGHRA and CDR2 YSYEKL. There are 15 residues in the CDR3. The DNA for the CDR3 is TGCGCCAGCAGCCAAGATGTACAGATCCAAGAGACCCAGTACTTC. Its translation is CASSQDVQIQETQYF.